The clone carrying this T cell receptor beta chain was detected only a few times. Its antigen is undetermined. This record belongs to a study of T cells after yellow fever vaccination. MiXCR, applied by TCRdb to the 5' RACE reads, yields one record per CDR3 protein. The sample consists of 360,000 or so distinct CDR3 sequences, around 10% of them appearing once. Study-wide points: Although most clonotypes did not, a small share appeared in both CD4 and CD8 compartments.

The CDR3 totals 13 residues. Unmatched junction bases numbered 4, after V lost 5 bases and J lost 6 bases. Germline assignment: CDR1 MNHEY and CDR2 SVGEGT. The chain carries TRBV6-2 or TRBV6-3 and TRBJ1-2; 9 bases match TRBD1. The TCR sequence derives from a man between 18 and 35 years old who received the YFV17D yellow fever vaccine. Sequenced material: PBMCs, taken on the day of the first yellow fever vaccination. The CDR3 region is CASSRDRVDGYTF. For the CDR3, the DNA is TGTGCCAGCAGTCGGGACAGGGTGGATGGCTACACCTTC.